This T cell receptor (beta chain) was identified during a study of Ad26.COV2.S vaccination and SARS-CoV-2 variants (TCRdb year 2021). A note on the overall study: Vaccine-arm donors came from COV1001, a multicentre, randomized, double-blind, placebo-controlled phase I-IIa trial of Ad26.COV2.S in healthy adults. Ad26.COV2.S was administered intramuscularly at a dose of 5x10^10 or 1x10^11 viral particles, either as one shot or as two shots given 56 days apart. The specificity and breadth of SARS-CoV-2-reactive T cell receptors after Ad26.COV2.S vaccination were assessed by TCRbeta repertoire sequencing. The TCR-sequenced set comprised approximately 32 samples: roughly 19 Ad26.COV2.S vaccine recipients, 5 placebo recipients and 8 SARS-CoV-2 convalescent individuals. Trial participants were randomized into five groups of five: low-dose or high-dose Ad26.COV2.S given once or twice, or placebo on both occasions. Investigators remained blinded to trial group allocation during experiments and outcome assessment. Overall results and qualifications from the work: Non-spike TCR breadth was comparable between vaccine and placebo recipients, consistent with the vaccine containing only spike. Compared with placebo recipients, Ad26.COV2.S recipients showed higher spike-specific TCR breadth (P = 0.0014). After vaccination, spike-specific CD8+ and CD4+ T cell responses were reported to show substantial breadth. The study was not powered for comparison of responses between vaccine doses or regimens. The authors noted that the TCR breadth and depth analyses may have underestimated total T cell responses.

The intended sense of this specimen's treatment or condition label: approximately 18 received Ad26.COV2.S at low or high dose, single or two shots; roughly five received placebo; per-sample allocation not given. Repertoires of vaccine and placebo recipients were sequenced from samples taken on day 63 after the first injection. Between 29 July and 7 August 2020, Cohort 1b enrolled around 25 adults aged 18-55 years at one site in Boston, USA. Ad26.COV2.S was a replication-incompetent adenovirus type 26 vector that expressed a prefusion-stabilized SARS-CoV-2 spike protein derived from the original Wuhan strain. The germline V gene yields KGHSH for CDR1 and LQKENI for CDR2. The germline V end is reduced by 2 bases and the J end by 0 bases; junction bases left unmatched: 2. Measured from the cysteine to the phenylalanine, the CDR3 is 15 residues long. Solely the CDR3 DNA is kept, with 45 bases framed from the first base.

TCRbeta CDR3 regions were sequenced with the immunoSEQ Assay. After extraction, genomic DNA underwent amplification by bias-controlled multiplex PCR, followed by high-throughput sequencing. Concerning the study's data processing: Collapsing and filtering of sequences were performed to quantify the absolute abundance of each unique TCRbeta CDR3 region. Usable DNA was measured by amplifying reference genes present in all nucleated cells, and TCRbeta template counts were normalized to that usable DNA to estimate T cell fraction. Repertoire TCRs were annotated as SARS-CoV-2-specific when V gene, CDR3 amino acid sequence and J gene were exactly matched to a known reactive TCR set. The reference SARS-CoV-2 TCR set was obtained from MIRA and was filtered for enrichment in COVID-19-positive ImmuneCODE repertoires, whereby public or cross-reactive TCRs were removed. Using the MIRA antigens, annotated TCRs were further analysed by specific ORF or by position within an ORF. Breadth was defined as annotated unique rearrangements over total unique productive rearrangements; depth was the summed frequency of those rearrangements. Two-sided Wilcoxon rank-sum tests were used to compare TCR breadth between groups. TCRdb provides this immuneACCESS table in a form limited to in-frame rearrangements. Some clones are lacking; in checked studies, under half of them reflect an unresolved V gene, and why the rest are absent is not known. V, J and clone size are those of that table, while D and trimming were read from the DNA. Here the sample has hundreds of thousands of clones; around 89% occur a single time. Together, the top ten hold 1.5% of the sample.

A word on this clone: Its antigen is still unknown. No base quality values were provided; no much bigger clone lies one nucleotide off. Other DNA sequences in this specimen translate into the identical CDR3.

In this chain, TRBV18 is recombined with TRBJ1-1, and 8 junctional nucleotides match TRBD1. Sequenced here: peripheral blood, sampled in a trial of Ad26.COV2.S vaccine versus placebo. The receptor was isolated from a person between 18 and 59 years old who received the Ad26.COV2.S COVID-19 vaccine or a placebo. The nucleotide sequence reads TGTGCCAGCTCACCAGGGACAGGTATGAACACTGAAGCTTTCTTT. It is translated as CASSPGTGMNTEAFF.